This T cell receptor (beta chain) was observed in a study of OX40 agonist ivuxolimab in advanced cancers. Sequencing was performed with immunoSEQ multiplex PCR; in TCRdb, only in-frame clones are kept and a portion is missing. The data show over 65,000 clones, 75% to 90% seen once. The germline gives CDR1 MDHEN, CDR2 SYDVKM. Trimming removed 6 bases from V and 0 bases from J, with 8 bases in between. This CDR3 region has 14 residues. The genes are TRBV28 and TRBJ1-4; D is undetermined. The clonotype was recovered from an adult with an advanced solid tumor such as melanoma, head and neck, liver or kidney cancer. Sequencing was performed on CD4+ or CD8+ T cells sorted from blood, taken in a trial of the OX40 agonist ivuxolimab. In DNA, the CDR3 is TGTGCCAGCAGCACCCCGGCAACTAATGAAAAACTGTTTTTT. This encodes CASSTPATNEKLFF.